The source of this T cell receptor (beta chain) is a study of T cells expressing NK-cell markers. Notes on the study in general: Whether expanded NKG2C+ T cell clones were HCMV specific stayed uncertain.

On this clonotype: Its specificity is not known.

Looked up from germline, CDR1 is SSHAT and CDR2 is FNYEAQ (reference sequence). The CDR3 sequence is 14 residues long. TCRdb re-analyzed the 5' RACE reads; it lists each CDR3 protein once, without DNA. Recorded for this sample: 500,000 or so distinct CDR3 sequences. V usage is TRBV7-7 and J usage is TRBJ2-2. The TCR was taken from a man between 18 and 29 years old in good health. The sequenced sample consisted of blood T cells: a sorted CD56 or NKG2C T cell subset, CD4+ or CD8+ T cells, or bulk PBMC T cells (not recorded which). CDR3: CASSPGEVLGELFF. Variable domain in full (rest from reference TRBV7-7 and TRBJ2-2): GAGVSQSPRYKVTKRGQDVTLRCDPISSHATLYWYQQALGQGPEFLTYFNYEAQPDKSGLPSDRFSAERPEGSISTLTIQRTEQRDSAMYRCASSPGEVLGELFFGEGSRLTVL.